Listed here are 27 T cell receptor beta chains from one sample, sequenced in a study of CD8+ T cells in alopecia areata. As for treatment: oral pan-JAK inhibitor, 5-10 mg twice daily. Isolated RNA was reverse transcribed into cDNA used as the sequencing template. Repertoires were generated with immunoSEQ multiplex PCR, while TCRdb's copy carries only in-frame clones and drops some. The sample lists over 150,000 clones; 60% to 75% were seen once. This specimen was CD4+ T cells sorted from blood, taken at week 24, from a patient treated with tofacitinib. These receptors came from a human donor with alopecia areata.

The rearrangement joins TRBV5-1 to TRBJ2-7, with no clear D. Germline V gene sequence: CDR1 SGHRS, CDR2 YFSETQ. V was clipped by 2 bases and J by 1 base, with 10 bases between them. CDR3 length: 14 residues. The CDR3 DNA sequence: TGCGCCAGCAGCTTCTCAGGAGTTTCCTACGAGCAGTACTTC. Amino acid sequence: CASSFSGVSYEQYF.

This clone was recorded a few times. This sequence joins TRBV2 and TRBJ1-1, with a possible D match to TRBD1 (5 bases). Trimming shortened V by 7 bases and J by 3 bases, and 12 bases separated the two germline ends. This CDR3 is built from 13 residues. Germline-derived CDR1 and CDR2 are SNHLY and FYNNEI. The CDR3 DNA reads TGTGCCAGCAAGCAGGGCAGGGACACTGAAGCTTTCTTT. This translates into CASKQGRDTEAFF.

This chain connects TRBV6-1 to TRBJ1-2; tentatively, D is TRBD1 (5 bases). This CDR3 has 15 residues. In germline, CDR1 is MNHNS, CDR2 SASEGT. V lost 5 bases and J 4 bases, leaving 17 bases between the germline ends. The CDR3 DNA follows: TGTGCCAGCAGTTTAAACTCGGGACGGACCTATGGCTACACCTTC. It encodes CASSLNSGRTYGYTF.

The CDR3 DNA is TGTGCCACCGTACGACAGGGTAACTATGGCTACACCTTC. This encodes CATVRQGNYGYTF. The chain recombines TRBV10-3 with TRBJ1-2, with 7 bases matching TRBD1. Losses at the gene ends were 10 bases for V and 1 base for J; bases not matched to a gene: 6. CDR3 length equals 13 residues. Germline lookup yields CDR1 ENHRY and CDR2 SYGVKD.

The chain is built from TRBV30 and TRBJ2-6; 8 nucleotides align to TRBD1. CDR1 is GTSNPN, CDR2 SVGIG, per germline (reference sequence). This CDR3 contains 17 residues. After removal of 2 bases from V and 0 bases from J, the junction contained 6 bases not matched to a gene. The CDR3: CAWSRTGFISGANVLTF. CDR3 nucleotides: TGTGCCTGGAGTCGGACAGGGTTCATCTCTGGGGCCAACGTCCTGACTTTC. Supplemented by reference TRBV30 and TRBJ2-6, the full variable domain reads SQTIHQWPATLVQPVGSPLSLECTVEGTSNPNLYWYRQAAGRGLQLLFYSVGIGQISSEVPQNLSASRPQDRQFILSSKKLLLSDSGFYLCAWSRTGFISGANVLTFGAGSRLTVL.

The chain recombines TRBV6-5 with TRBJ1-4; D might be TRBD1 (6 bases). The CDR3 length is 14 residues. V was pared by 2 bases and J by 10 bases, with 14 bases between. Germline CDR1 MNHEY, CDR2 SVGAGI. The CDR3 reads CASSYTRQAAKLFF. In DNA form, the CDR3 reads TGTGCCAGCAGTTACACAAGACAGGCGGCAAAACTGTTTTTT.

The chain has TRBV27 and TRBJ1-2, with 9 positions matching TRBD1. The junction had 3 bases not matched to a gene; V was cut back by 6 bases and J by 4 bases. CDR1 is MNHEY, CDR2 SMNVEV, per germline (reference sequence). The CDR3 length is 13 residues. CDR3 amino acids: CASSPTGGYGYTF. The CDR3 nucleotides are TGTGCCAGCAGCCCGACAGGGGGCTATGGCTACACCTTC.

This clone was detected once. The chain uses TRBV4-1 and TRBJ2-5; a weak D match, TRBD1 (6 bases). The length of the CDR3 is 17 residues. Germline V gene lookup returns CDR1 MGHRA and CDR2 YSYEKL. Trimming left V 1 base short and J 0 bases short, with 15 bases between. CDR3 DNA: TGCGCCAGCAGCCAAGGCCCGGGGACAACGTACCAAGAGACCCAGTACTTC. This sequence encodes CASSQGPGTTYQETQYF.

The DNA of the CDR3 is TGTGCCTGGTCCCGGGACGGGTTCAATCAGCCCCAGCATTTT. This encodes CAWSRDGFNQPQHF. The chain uses TRBV30 and TRBJ1-5, with D maybe TRBD1 (5 bases). There are 14 residues in the CDR3. Germline lookup yields CDR1 GTSNPN and CDR2 SVGIG (reference sequence). Trimming took 5 bases from V and 3 from J, leaving 14 bases between them.

The genes are TRBV15 and TRBJ2-2; no firm D call. Germline loops: CDR1 LNHNV, CDR2 YYDKDF (reference sequence). The CDR3 sequence is 18 residues long. The V end lost 0 bases, the J end lost 3 bases, and 17 bases lay between the germline ends. The CDR3 sequence: CATSRDPLGIGYTGELFF. CDR3 bases: TGTGCCACCAGCAGAGACCCCCTGGGGATAGGTTACACCGGGGAGCTGTTTTTT.

The DNA of the CDR3 is TGCAGCGTTGTCAGGGGTGCAGATACGCAGTATTTT. Its translation: CSVVRGADTQYF. V and J are TRBV29-1 and TRBJ2-3; perhaps TRBD1 as D (6 bases). Trimming stripped 4 bases from V and 4 bases from J, with 9 bases between. This CDR3 has 12 amino acids. Looked up from germline, CDR1 is SQVTM and CDR2 is ANQGSEA.

The CDR3 loop reads CASSPLGGRGDTGELFF. The CDR3 region has the DNA TGTGCCAGCAGCCCGCTGGGGGGCAGGGGGGACACCGGGGAGCTGTTTTTT. The chain uses TRBV4-2 and TRBJ2-2, with D tentatively TRBD1 (7 bases). There are 17 residues in the CDR3. Germline V CDR1 and CDR2: LGHNA, YNFKEQ. V was clipped by 4 bases and J by 3 bases, with 18 bases between them.

V is TRBV30 and J is TRBJ1-5; D uncertain. Per germline, CDR1 GTSNPN and CDR2 SVGIG (reference sequence). The V and J ends lost 1 base and 2 bases respectively, with 6 bases between them. This CDR3 contains 13 residues. The CDR3 DNA sequence: TGTGCCTGGAGTGCCATTCGCAATCAGCCCCAGCATTTT. It translates to CAWSAIRNQPQHF.

This chain joins TRBV29-1 and TRBJ1-5; 10 bases line up with TRBD1. The CDR3 has 15 residues. Looked up from germline, CDR1 is SQVTM and CDR2 is ANQGSEA. Germline trimming cut 1 base from V and 4 bases from J; bases unmatched to any gene: 4. CDR3 loop: CSVEGQGAVNQPQHF. The CDR3 DNA reads as TGCAGCGTTGAAGGACAGGGGGCAGTAAATCAGCCCCAGCATTTT.

The chain has TRBV2 and TRBJ1-2; D uncertain. The CDR3 loop spans 12 amino acids. Germline V gives CDR1 SNHLY, CDR2 FYNNEI. Trimming shortened V by 6 bases and J by 1 base, and 6 bases separated the two germline ends. The CDR3: CASRSDNYGYTF. CDR3 DNA sequence: TGTGCCAGCAGGTCAGATAACTATGGCTACACCTTC.

This rearrangement joins TRBV6-1 to TRBJ2-7, with 11 bases matching TRBD2. The CDR3 consists of 14 residues. Losses at the gene ends were 5 bases for V and 4 bases for J; bases not matched to a gene: 4. Germline CDR1 MNHNS, CDR2 SASEGT. The CDR3 is CASSYVAGGYEQYF. CDR3 bases: TGTGCCAGCAGTTATGTAGCGGGGGGGTACGAGCAGTACTTC.

The V gene is TRBV2, the J gene TRBJ2-4; tentatively, D is TRBD1 (6 bases). CDR1 and CDR2 (germline): SNHLY, FYNNEI. The V end was cut by 3 bases, the J end by 8 bases, with 11 bases between. There are 13 residues in the CDR3. The CDR3 sequence: CASSEGASYIQYF. The CDR3 nucleotides read TGTGCCAGCAGTGAGGGGGCGTCGTACATTCAGTACTTC.

The genes are TRBV2 and TRBJ1-5; D ambiguous. This CDR3 comprises 11 residues. V was shortened by 2 bases and J by 12 bases, with 8 bases between the two germline ends. Germline CDR1 is SNHLY and CDR2 is FYNNEI. The CDR3 DNA follows: TGTGCCAGCAGTGAAAGCCGGGTCCAGCATTTT. This translates into CASSESRVQHF.

The chain links TRBV30 to TRBJ2-1, with a tentative D call TRBD1 (5 bases). The CDR3 has 16 amino acids. CDR1 is GTSNPN and CDR2 is SVGIG in the germline V gene (reference sequence). Trimming stripped 7 bases from V and 3 bases from J, with 22 bases between. The CDR3 nucleotides read TGTGCCTCCATCAGGGTCGGCAGGGCATACTACAATGAGCAGTTCTTC. Its protein is CASIRVGRAYYNEQFF.

This chain uses TRBV28 with TRBJ2-3; TRBD1 is a possible D gene (6 bases). Deletions cut 6 bases from V and 3 bases from J, with 10 bases between. CDR1 is MDHEN, CDR2 SYDVKM, per germline. This CDR3 region has 13 residues. The CDR3 sequence is CASRQGGTDTQYF. The DNA for the CDR3 is TGTGCCAGCAGACAGGGTGGGACAGATACGCAGTATTTT.

V is TRBV9 and J is TRBJ2-7; 7 positions match TRBD1. The ends lost 0 bases at V and 0 bases at J; junction bases unmatched: 3. This CDR3 is built from 15 residues. Germline lookup yields CDR1 SGDLS and CDR2 YYNGEE. The CDR3 loop reads CASSVGPGGSYEQYF. CDR3 bases: TGTGCCAGCAGCGTAGGGCCAGGGGGCTCCTACGAGCAGTACTTC. Full variable domain (rest looked up from reference TRBV9 and TRBJ2-7): DSGVTQTPKHLITATGQRVTLRCSPRSGDLSVYWYQQSLDQGLQFLIQYYNGEERAKGNILERFSAQQFPDLHSELNLSSLELGDSALYFCASSVGPGGSYEQYFGPGTRLTVT.

The CDR3 sequence is CASSDRGVGTEAFF. The CDR3 DNA follows: TGTGCCAGCAGTGATCGGGGGGTGGGCACTGAAGCTTTCTTT. The rearrangement links TRBV2 to TRBJ1-1, with D possibly TRBD1 on 5 matching bases. Germline assignment: CDR1 SNHLY and CDR2 FYNNEI. Trimming cost V 3 bases and J 4 bases, with 12 bases left between them. The CDR3 is made up of 14 amino acids.

The chain has TRBV5-1 and TRBJ1-2, with TRBD1 matching 7 bases. CDR1 SGHRS and CDR2 YFSETQ come from the germline V gene. The CDR3 covers 15 residues. The trim removed 4 bases at V and 0 bases at J, leaving 6 bases unmatched. The CDR3 loop reads CASSQRQGSNYGYTF. CDR3 sequence (DNA): TGCGCCAGCAGCCAAAGACAGGGATCTAACTATGGCTACACCTTC.

This chain links TRBV27 with TRBJ2-5, with 10 bases aligning to TRBD2. The CDR3 has 20 amino acids. Per the germline V gene, CDR1 is MNHEY and CDR2 is SMNVEV (reference sequence). With V trimmed by 2 bases and J by 0 bases, 15 bases remained unmatched. CDR3 coding DNA: TGTGCCAGCAGTTTAAAGGGTCTGGGTCTAGCGGGGGAGTACCAAGAGACCCAGTACTTC. Encoded protein: CASSLKGLGLAGEYQETQYF.

The V gene is TRBV15, the J gene TRBJ1-4; D gene uncertain. The CDR3 contains 15 residues. Looked up from germline, CDR1 is LNHNV and CDR2 is YYDKDF (reference sequence). V was clipped by 0 bases and J by 4 bases, with 9 bases between them. CDR3 loop: CATSRDKSDNEKLFF. In nucleotides, the CDR3 is TGTGCCACCAGCAGAGATAAGTCAGATAATGAAAAACTGTTTTTT.

V and J are TRBV6-1 and TRBJ1-6, with D possibly being TRBD1 (6 bases). CDR1 and CDR2 (germline): MNHNS, SASEGT. This CDR3 spans 13 amino acids. The CDR3 bases are TGTGCAATCCGGGACAACAAAAATTCACCCCTCCACTTT. Amino acids: CAIRDNKNSPLHF.

The chain uses TRBV6-6 and TRBJ1-4, with 10 nucleotides matching TRBD1. The germline V gene has CDR1 MNHNY and CDR2 SVGAGI (reference sequence). V trimming: 5 bases; J trimming: 8 bases; junction bases outside the gene matches: 5. This CDR3 has 14 amino acids. The CDR3 nucleotides are TGTGCCAGCAGTGACCGGGACAGGGGCGAAAAACTGTTTTTT. This encodes CASSDRDRGEKLFF.